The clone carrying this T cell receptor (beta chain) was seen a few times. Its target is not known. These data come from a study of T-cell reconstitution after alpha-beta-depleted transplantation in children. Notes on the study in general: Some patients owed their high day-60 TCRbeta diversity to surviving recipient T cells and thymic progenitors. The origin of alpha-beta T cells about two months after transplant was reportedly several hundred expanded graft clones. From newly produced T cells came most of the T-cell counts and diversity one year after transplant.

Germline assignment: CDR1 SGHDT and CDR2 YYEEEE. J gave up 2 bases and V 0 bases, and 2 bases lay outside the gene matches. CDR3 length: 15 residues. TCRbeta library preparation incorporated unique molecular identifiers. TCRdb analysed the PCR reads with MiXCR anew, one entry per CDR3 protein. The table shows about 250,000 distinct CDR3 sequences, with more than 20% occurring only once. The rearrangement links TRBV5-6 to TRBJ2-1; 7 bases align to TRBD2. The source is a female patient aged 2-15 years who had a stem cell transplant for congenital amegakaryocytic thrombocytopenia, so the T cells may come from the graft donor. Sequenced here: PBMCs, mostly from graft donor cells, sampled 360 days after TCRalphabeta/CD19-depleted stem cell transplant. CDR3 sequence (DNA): TGTGCCAGCAGCTTGGGGGCGGGAGCCTACAATGAGCAGTTCTTC. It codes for CASSLGAGAYNEQFF.